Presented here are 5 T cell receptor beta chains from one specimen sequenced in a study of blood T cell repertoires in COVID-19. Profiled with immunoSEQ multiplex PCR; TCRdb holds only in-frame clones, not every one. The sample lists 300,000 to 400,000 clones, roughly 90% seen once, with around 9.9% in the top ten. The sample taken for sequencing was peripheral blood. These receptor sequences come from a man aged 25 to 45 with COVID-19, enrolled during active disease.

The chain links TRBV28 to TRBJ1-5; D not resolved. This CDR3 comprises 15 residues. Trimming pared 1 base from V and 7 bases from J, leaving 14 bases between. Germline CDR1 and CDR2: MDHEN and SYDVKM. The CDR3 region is CASSLSSRVIQPQHF. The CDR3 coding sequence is TGTGCCAGCAGTTTATCTTCGAGGGTTATACAGCCCCAGCATTTT.

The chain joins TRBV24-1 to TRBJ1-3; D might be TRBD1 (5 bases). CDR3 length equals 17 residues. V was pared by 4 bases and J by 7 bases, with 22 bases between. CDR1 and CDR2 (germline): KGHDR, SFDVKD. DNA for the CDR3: TGTGCCACCAGTGACGAAGATTACATAGGAAAGGGGAACACCATATATTTT. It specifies CATSDEDYIGKGNTIYF.

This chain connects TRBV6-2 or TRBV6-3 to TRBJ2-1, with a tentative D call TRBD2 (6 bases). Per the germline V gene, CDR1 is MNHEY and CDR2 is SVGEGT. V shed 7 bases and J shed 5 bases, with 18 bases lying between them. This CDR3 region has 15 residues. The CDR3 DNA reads TGTGCCAGCACCCCCACACAGCGGGCAGACAATGAGCAGTTCTTC. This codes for CASTPTQRADNEQFF.

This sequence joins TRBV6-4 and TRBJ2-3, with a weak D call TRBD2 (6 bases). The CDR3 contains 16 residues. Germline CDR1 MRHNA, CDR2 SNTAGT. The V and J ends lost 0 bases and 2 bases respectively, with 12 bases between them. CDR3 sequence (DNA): TGTGCCAGCAGTGACTCCCGGGACTCTAACACAGATACGCAGTATTTT. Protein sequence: CASSDSRDSNTDTQYF.

CDR3: CASSRTGGSYEQYF. DNA of the CDR3: TGTGCCAGCAGCCGGACAGGGGGCTCCTACGAGCAGTACTTC. This sequence joins TRBV7-9 and TRBJ2-7; 10 bases are shared with TRBD1. The CDR3 is 14 residues long. V dropped 5 bases and J dropped 0; count of bases not matched to a gene: 1. Germline V gives CDR1 SEHNR, CDR2 FQNEAQ (reference sequence).